The 19 T cell receptor beta chains given below trace back to one sample, sequenced in a study of CXCR3-negative and CXCR3-positive naive CD8 T cells. These TCRs are of unknown antigen specificity. The TRB libraries of cDNA were built by UMI-labeled 5' RACE. Reprocessing the 5' RACE reads, TCRdb reports a single entry for every CDR3 protein and omits DNA. The sample table sets out around 88,000 distinct CDR3 sequences. The study, taken as a whole, reports: More hydrophobic TRB CDR3s occurred in CXCR3-positive than in CXCR3-negative naive cells.

The specimen sequenced was naive CXCR3+ CD8+ T cells from blood. As for subset: CD45RO-CCR7+CD27+CD95- naive CD8+ T cells expressing CXCR3 (TNR3+). These receptor sequences come from a human donor in good health. Some clones in this sample may be carry-over from other donors' samples.

This CDR3 is CASSQSRRTPRGQFF. The chain links TRBV23-1 to TRBJ2-1; TCRdb's D gene call, TRBD1, goes unchecked for lack of DNA. TRBV23-1 is noted as an ORF with a role that remains uncertain. This CDR3 spans 15 amino acids.

The gene calls are TRBV12-3 or TRBV12-4 and TRBJ2-7; TCRdb indicates TRBD2, and absent DNA this call remains unverified. The CDR3 runs to 15 residues. The CDR3 is CASSPSGGRTYEQYF.

The CDR3 loop reads CASSPSFSNEKLFF. The chain links TRBV7-6 to TRBJ1-4. The CDR3 has 14 residues. Germline values: CDR1 SGHVS, CDR2 FNYEAQ.

J is TRBJ2-7 and V is TRBV29-1; TCRdb reports TRBD1, a call that lacks DNA to check it against. This CDR3 is built from 13 residues. Per germline, CDR1 SQVTM and CDR2 ANQGSEA. CDR3 region: CSVEKGQEYEQYF.

The chain employs TRBV28 and TRBJ1-5; no DNA is available, so the TRBD1 call from TCRdb remains unchecked. Germline CDR1 is MDHEN and CDR2 is SYDVKM. CDR3 length equals 13 residues. This chain's CDR3 is CASSLLPWQPQHF.

V is TRBV28 and J is TRBJ2-7; there is no DNA to check the TCRdb D call of TRBD2. CDR1 and CDR2 (germline): MDHEN, SYDVKM. This CDR3 region has 13 residues. This CDR3 reads CASKGTRGAEQYF.

The V call is TRBV30, the J call TRBJ2-3; there is no DNA to check the TCRdb D call of TRBD1. The CDR3 sequence is 17 residues long. Per germline, CDR1 GTSNPN and CDR2 SVGIG (reference sequence). The CDR3 loop is CASQLGFAPLSTDTQYF.

The chain's CDR3 is CASAPGLGNQPQHF. This chain uses TRBV27 with TRBJ1-5; the TCRdb call, TRBD1, lacks DNA for checking. Germline CDR1 and CDR2: MNHEY and SMNVEV (reference sequence). The CDR3 contains 14 residues.

V usage is TRBV20-1 and J usage is TRBJ2-7; TCRdb indicates TRBD2, and absent DNA this call remains unverified. This CDR3 comprises 14 residues. CDR1 is DFQATT, CDR2 SNEGSKA, per germline (reference sequence). CDR3 region: CSAAGGGGTYEQYF.

V usage is TRBV5-1 and J usage is TRBJ1-1. This CDR3 is 14 amino acids long. Germline CDR1 is SGHRS and CDR2 is YFSETQ. CDR3 amino acids: CASSLQGPNTEAFF.

This chain links TRBV6-5 with TRBJ1-2. Per the germline V gene, CDR1 is MNHEY and CDR2 is SVGAGI. This CDR3 contains 13 residues. CDR3 sequence reads: CASSLAVGDGYTF.

The V call is TRBV12-3 or TRBV12-4, the J call TRBJ2-6; there is no DNA to check the TCRdb D call of TRBD1. This CDR3 has 15 amino acids. The CDR3 spells CASSSTASGANVLTF.

This sequence joins TRBV3-1 and TRBJ2-7; TCRdb lists TRBD1, though no DNA is available to test this call. The CDR3 is 15 residues long. The V gene's germline CDR1 is LGHDT and CDR2 YNNKEL (reference sequence). CDR3 in amino acids: CASSHVVTGKYEQYF.

V is TRBV4-1 and J is TRBJ2-1; no DNA is available, so the TRBD2 call from TCRdb remains unchecked. CDR1 and CDR2 (germline): MGHRA, YSYEKL. This CDR3 contains 19 residues. The CDR3 reads CASSPGGKAGRGSYNEQFF.

The chain recombines TRBV28 with TRBJ2-5; TCRdb returns TRBD1, unconfirmable since there is no DNA. The CDR3 totals 15 residues. Per the germline V gene, CDR1 is MDHEN and CDR2 is SYDVKM. CDR3 amino acids: CASRETGAYQETQYF. The complete variable domain, with remaining parts taken from reference TRBV28 and TRBJ2-5, reads DVKVTQSSRYLVKRTGEKVFLECVQDMDHENMFWYRQDPGLGLRLIYFSYDVKMKEKGDIPEGYSVSREKKERFSLILESASTNQTSMYLCASRETGAYQETQYFGPGTRLLVL.

The CDR3 here is CASRLKIGSSGNQPQHF. This chain connects TRBV28 to TRBJ1-5. Germline V gene sequence: CDR1 MDHEN, CDR2 SYDVKM. The CDR3 extends over 17 amino acids. Based on the CDR3 plus reference TRBV28 and TRBJ1-5, the full variable domain is DVKVTQSSRYLVKRTGEKVFLECVQDMDHENMFWYRQDPGLGLRLIYFSYDVKMKEKGDIPEGYSVSREKKERFSLILESASTNQTSMYLCASRLKIGSSGNQPQHFGDGTRLSIL.

V gene TRBV2 combines with J gene TRBJ1-3. This CDR3 has 13 residues. Germline CDR1 SNHLY, CDR2 FYNNEI. The CDR3 loop reads CASKGTLGNTIYF.

This rearrangement joins TRBV20-1 to TRBJ2-1; TCRdb's assignment of TRBD2 cannot be checked, as there is no DNA. The germline V gene has CDR1 DFQATT and CDR2 SNEGSKA (reference sequence). CDR3 size: 16 residues. CDR3 protein: CSARDSVTSSYNEQFF.

The V gene is TRBV28, the J gene TRBJ1-5; TCRdb indicates TRBD1, and absent DNA this call remains unverified. This CDR3 has 14 amino acids. CDR1 MDHEN and CDR2 SYDVKM come from the germline V gene. The CDR3 loop is CASRPDRNSQPQHF.